This note documents a single T cell receptor (beta chain) sequence. Its antigen remains unknown. The data were obtained in a study of shared clonotypes between healthy human individuals. The overall study: Each donor's CD4 naive and CD4 memory cells filled three plates apiece, CD8 naive two, and CD8 memory one. Study-wide findings and caveats: Rarefaction showed sorted-subset sequencing was incomplete despite large depth. Lower generation probabilities were found for non-shared clonotypes than for those shared by all four donors.

Replicate PCRs run on sorted subsets employed roughly 180 ng DNA, tens of thousands of T cell genomes. Method: immunoSEQ multiplex PCR; TCRdb's copy keeps in-frame clones and lacks some. The data show about 1.1 million clones, about four fifths seen once. This clonotype originated in a man between 18 and 35 years old in good health. Some clones in this sample may be carry-over from other donors' samples. Sequencing was performed on memory CD4+ T cells from PBMCs. The subset was: CD45RA-negative fraction.

The CDR3 DNA follows: TGTGCCAGTAGTCTCCCCGGGGGGTCCTACAATGAGCAGTTCTTC. Amino acid sequence: CASSLPGGSYNEQFF. The gene calls are TRBV19 and TRBJ2-1; 7 bases fit TRBD2. The germline V gene has CDR1 LNHDA and CDR2 SQIVND (reference sequence). This CDR3 has 15 amino acids. The junction had 5 bases not matched to a gene; V was cut back by 5 bases and J by 1 base.